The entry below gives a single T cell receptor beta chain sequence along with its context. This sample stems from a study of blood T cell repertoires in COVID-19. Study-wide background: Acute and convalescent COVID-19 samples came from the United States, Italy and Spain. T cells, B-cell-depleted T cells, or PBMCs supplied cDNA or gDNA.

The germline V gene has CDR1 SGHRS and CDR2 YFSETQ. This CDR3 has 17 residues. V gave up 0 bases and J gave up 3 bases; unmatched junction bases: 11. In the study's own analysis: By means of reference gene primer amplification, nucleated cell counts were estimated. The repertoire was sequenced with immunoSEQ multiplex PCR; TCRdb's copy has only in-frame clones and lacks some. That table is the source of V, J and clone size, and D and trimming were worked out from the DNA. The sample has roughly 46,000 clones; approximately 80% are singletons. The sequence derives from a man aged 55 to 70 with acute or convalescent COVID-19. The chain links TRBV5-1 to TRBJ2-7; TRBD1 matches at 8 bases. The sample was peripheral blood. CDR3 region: CASSLVPTGTGGYEQYF. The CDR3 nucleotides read TGCGCCAGCAGCTTGGTCCCCACCGGGACAGGTGGCTACGAGCAGTACTTC.